Below are 16 T cell receptor beta chains sequenced from a single sample in a study of vaccination effects on CD4 cells after COVID-19. No antigen has been assigned to these receptors. Clones were sequenced by immunoSEQ multiplex PCR, and TCRdb holds only the in-frame ones, with some missing. The data contain roughly 24,000 clones, more than 60% of them seen just once; the ten biggest clones take up about 25%. Viral peptide pool expansion of antigen-specific CD4+ T cells preceded sequencing in the ViraFEST assay. Culture lasted approximately 10 days before CD4+ T cell isolation. Participants were vaccinated with two doses of either the BNT162b2 or mRNA-1273 vaccine. This sample comprised CD4+ T cells from PBMCs cultured with HCoV-NL63 spike peptides, obtained after COVID-19 vaccination. These receptors were taken from a human donor who received a COVID-19 vaccine.

This clone was seen more than once but under ten times. This sequence joins TRBV18 and TRBJ1-1; D is unclear. Germline V CDR1 and CDR2: KGHSH, LQKENI. Trimming cost V 3 bases and J 0 bases, with 8 bases left between them. The CDR3 is made up of 14 amino acids. The CDR3 protein is CASSPAEMNTEAFF. The CDR3 DNA is TGTGCCAGCTCACCGGCGGAAATGAACACTGAAGCTTTCTTT.

This chain links TRBV6-6 with TRBJ1-1; TRBD1 matches 8 bases. V was pared by 5 bases and J by 2 bases, with 7 bases of the junction left unmatched. Germline values: CDR1 MNHNY, CDR2 SVGAGI (reference sequence). There are 15 residues in the CDR3. The CDR3 DNA reads as TGTGCCAGCAGTCCCGACAGGGGATCAAACACTGAAGCTTTCTTT. Protein: CASSPDRGSNTEAFF.

The J gene is TRBJ1-6, the V gene TRBV25-1, with D hard to call. Trimming stripped 2 bases from V and 5 bases from J, with 10 bases between. The germline V gene has CDR1 MGHDK and CDR2 SYGVNS. The CDR3 length is 15 residues. This chain's CDR3 is CASSETGLDNSPLHF. The CDR3 bases are TGTGCCAGCAGTGAAACCGGCCTTGATAATTCACCCCTCCACTTT.

The chain is built from TRBV14 and TRBJ2-2, with 8 bases identical to TRBD1. The J segment lost 7 bases and the V segment lost 2 bases, leaving 6 bases of the junction unmatched. The CDR3 extends over 15 amino acids. Germline V gene lookup returns CDR1 SGHDN and CDR2 FVKESK. CDR3 loop: CASSQLGQGSGELFF. The CDR3 DNA follows: TGTGCCAGCAGCCAACTCGGACAGGGAAGCGGGGAGCTGTTTTTT.

The rearrangement joins TRBV6-5 to TRBJ2-3; 10 bases map to TRBD2. CDR3 length equals 15 residues. V lost 5 bases, J lost 4 bases, and 6 bases stayed unmatched. Per germline, CDR1 MNHEY and CDR2 SVGAGI. CDR3 residues: CASSSGGARADTQYF. The CDR3 coding sequence is TGTGCCAGCAGTAGCGGGGGGGCCAGGGCAGATACGCAGTATTTT.

The V and J genes are TRBV5-6 and TRBJ2-7; 7 bases fit TRBD2. V shed 0 bases and J 1 base; nucleotides not matched to a gene: 1. From germline, CDR1 is SGHDT and CDR2 YYEEEE. The CDR3 has 14 amino acids. CDR3 DNA sequence: TGTGCCAGCAGCTTGGGACTAGCTTCCTACGAGCAGTACTTC. Translating it yields CASSLGLASYEQYF.

V and J are TRBV25-1 and TRBJ2-3, with 11 bases matching TRBD2. CDR1 is MGHDK, CDR2 SYGVNS, per germline. Germline trimming cut 4 bases from V and 4 bases from J; bases unmatched to any gene: 4. The length of the CDR3 is 15 residues. CDR3 amino acids: CASSGRLAGSDTQYF. CDR3 DNA sequence: TGTGCCAGCAGTGGGAGACTAGCGGGGTCAGATACGCAGTATTTT.

The rearrangement joins TRBV18 to TRBJ1-6; possibly TRBD1 for D (5 bases). The CDR3 spans 14 residues. Germline lookup yields CDR1 KGHSH and CDR2 LQKENI. V dropped 6 bases and J dropped 7 bases, with 13 bases sitting between them. CDR3 residues: CASSPGTQNSPLHF. CDR3 nucleotides: TGTGCCAGCTCCCCCGGGACCCAGAATTCACCCCTCCACTTT.

The J gene is TRBJ2-2, the V gene TRBV28; D is ambiguous. The CDR3 contains 14 residues. The germline V gene encodes CDR1 MDHEN and CDR2 SYDVKM. Trimming left V 1 base short and J 1 base short, with 4 bases between. CDR3 protein: CASSLSGNTGELFF. The CDR3 coding sequence is TGTGCCAGCAGTTTATCGGGGAACACCGGGGAGCTGTTTTTT. Full variable domain (outside the CDR3, taken from reference TRBV28 and TRBJ2-2): DVKVTQSSRYLVKRTGEKVFLECVQDMDHENMFWYRQDPGLGLRLIYFSYDVKMKEKGDIPEGYSVSREKKERFSLILESASTNQTSMYLCASSLSGNTGELFFGEGSRLTVL.

The V call is TRBV9, the J call TRBJ2-3, with D maybe TRBD1 (5 bases). The V gene lost 0 bases and the J gene lost 2 bases, with 7 bases spanning the gap. The CDR3 has 14 amino acids. Looked up from germline, CDR1 is SGDLS and CDR2 is YYNGEE. The CDR3 here is CASSVVRDTDTQYF. CDR3 nucleotide sequence: TGTGCCAGCAGCGTAGTCAGGGACACAGATACGCAGTATTTT.

This clone was recorded only once. The chain recombines TRBV4-2 with TRBJ2-1; no clear D. Between the trimmed V and J ends, which lost 5 bases and 8 bases, there was a span of 13 bases. CDR1 is LGHNA and CDR2 is YNFKEQ in the germline V gene. The CDR3 sequence is 13 residues long. In DNA form, the CDR3 reads TGTGCCAGCAGCTTTGGGCTGGGGTATGAGCAGTTCTTC. This codes for CASSFGLGYEQFF.

The chain carries TRBV15 and TRBJ1-4; D not certain. Germline V lookup: CDR1 LNHNV, CDR2 YYDKDF (reference sequence). V was shortened by 3 bases and J by 0 bases, with 5 bases between the two germline ends. The CDR3 runs 14 residues. The CDR3 loop is CATSSGATNEKLFF. The DNA of the CDR3 is TGTGCCACCAGCAGTGGAGCAACTAATGAAAAACTGTTTTTT.

The V gene is TRBV3-1 (or the pseudogene TRBV3-2), the J gene TRBJ1-1, with a possible D match to TRBD1 (5 bases). Looked up from germline, CDR1 is LGHDT and CDR2 is YNNKEL (reference sequence). The CDR3 has 14 amino acids. V lost 0 bases and J 6 bases, leaving 11 bases between the germline ends. The CDR3 region is CASSQEWGIAEAFF. CDR3 nucleotides: TGTGCCAGCAGCCAAGAGTGGGGCATCGCTGAAGCTTTCTTT.

This chain uses TRBV3-1 (or the pseudogene TRBV3-2) with TRBJ2-5, with TRBD1 matching over 9 bases. CDR3 length: 14 amino acids. V shed 3 bases, J shed 7 bases, and the junction held 6 bases outside the gene matches. Germline CDR1 reads LGHDT; CDR2 reads YNNKEL (reference sequence). The CDR3 loop reads CASSQGQGRGTQYF. The CDR3 coding sequence is TGTGCCAGCAGCCAGGGACAGGGCCGAGGGACCCAGTACTTC.

The chain employs TRBV2 and TRBJ1-2; maybe TRBD1 (6 bases). Between the trimmed V and J ends, which lost 2 bases and 3 bases, there was a span of 16 bases. This CDR3 contains 16 residues. From germline, CDR1 is SNHLY and CDR2 FYNNEI. The CDR3 sequence: CASSETRTAHDYGYTF. The CDR3 bases are TGTGCCAGCAGTGAAACTCGGACAGCCCATGACTATGGCTACACCTTC.

V usage is TRBV27 and J usage is TRBJ1-1; the D is unclear. This CDR3 is 15 amino acids long. Trimming stripped 3 bases from V and 6 bases from J, with 17 bases between. CDR1 MNHEY and CDR2 SMNVEV come from the germline V gene (reference sequence). This chain's CDR3 is CASSFASAGQAEAFF. CDR3 nucleotides: TGTGCCAGCAGTTTCGCCTCGGCGGGTCAGGCTGAAGCTTTCTTT.